This TCR beta chain originates from a study of blood T cells in healthy people across ages. At the level of the study: Using template switching, researchers captured about one barcoded beta molecule for each two T cells. Regarding the study as a whole: Roughly linear age-related decline in beta diversity appeared, significant by age approximately 40.

The CDR3 runs 13 residues. Germline CDR1 LGHNT, CDR2 FRNRAP. The V end lost 6 bases, the J end lost 4 bases, and 12 bases lay between the germline ends. Comment on this clonotype: Antigen unknown.

The use of a sample-barcoded 5' primer and a J-beta primer mix characterized a second PCR of roughly 6 to 12 cycles. The template-switch adaptor was a 5' adaptor with 12 random nucleotides. It tagged each cDNA molecule. TCRdb redid the calling of the 5' RACE reads with MiXCR, one entry per CDR3 protein. Of about 900,000 distinct CDR3 sequences listed, roughly 52% are singletons. The sample was blood. This receptor was obtained from a man aged 30 to 39 in good health. V usage is TRBV12-5 and J usage is TRBJ1-2, with D hard to call. The CDR3 coding sequence is TGTGCTAGTGGAACACAGACGATCTATGGCTACACCTTC. Translated: CASGTQTIYGYTF.